This T cell receptor (beta chain) is drawn from a study of cytomegalovirus exposure and HLA in healthy donors (dated by TCRdb to about 2017). The study in broad terms: An earlier analysis of approximately 640 of the donors reported approximately 300 Gb of sequence data and 100 million to 140 million unique TCR beta sequences from about 200 million T cells. An early release that covered fewer than 800 HLA-typed donors contained 300 to 350 gigabases of sequencing data and about 84 million unique TCR sequences. Among the 398 genotyped donors, about 83% belonged to the genetic ancestry cluster associated with self-reported Caucasian donors. The aim of the study was to test whether cataloging public T cell receptors could identify signatures of past pathogen exposure. The T cell repertoires of 666 subjects were profiled by immunosequencing and related to cytomegalovirus serostatus. A separate validation cohort of about 110 different subjects was used in addition to the 666-subject first cohort. To predict cytomegalovirus infection status, the study combined high-throughput TCR immunosequencing, statistical association of individual TCRs with disease status, and machine learning. A later analysis re-analyzed previously published TCR beta repertoires from 600 to 850 donors and added high-resolution HLA genotyping to study TCR occurrence patterns. In the later analysis, no new phenotypic data were used to find candidate immune exposures; instead, reliance was placed on TCR beta sequences and their occurrence across donors. To decide whether each TCR beta V gene segment behaved as functional or pseudogenic, an earlier analysis of some 600 of the donors relied on high-throughput TCR beta sequencing. Donor age, sex, ethnicity and CMV serostatus were collected together with the repertoire data. A later genetic analysis used genome-wide SNP genotypes for about 60% of the 666 donors, treating that subset as a discovery cohort. All discovery cohort repertoires had been generated on a single sequencing platform. HLA typing covered class I and class II loci at four-digit resolution. The number of typed donors differed by locus: roughly 620-640 for A, B, C, DRB1 and DQB1; 500 to 550 for DQA1; 606 for DPA1; and some 470 for DPB1. Five DR-DQ haplotypes were handled as single units for association and clustering, since linkage in the cohort was strong. On average, roughly 250,000 unique TCR beta nucleotide sequences were sequenced per donor among 300 to 500 genotyped donors of the cohort, with roughly 18% of those sequences being non-productive.

The cohort was made up of 666 healthy bone marrow donors. Cohort members were all nominally healthy when sampled, although unrecorded immune exposures were likely present. The donor was CMV seronegative and belonged to the group of over 300 seronegative cohort members. Each donor provided a peripheral blood sample, and peripheral blood mononuclear cells were used for TCR beta sequencing. The Qiagen DNeasy Blood Extraction Kit was used to extract genomic DNA from the blood cell samples. Broader findings and caveats from the paper: Because HLA typing was missing for some donors at each locus, association tests included only the typed subset. Most TCR sequences were observed very rarely across donors, whereas some public TCRs were present in many individuals. At a false discovery rate of 0.05, a later analysis linked 16,951 TCR beta sequences to specific HLA alleles. Correlated functional status among segregating V segments might reflect linkage disequilibrium, but an unknown experimental factor could not be ruled out. Three of the identified cytomegalovirus-associated TCR beta chains were confirmed in vitro to be specific for cytomegalovirus antigens. The authors suggested that the approach could potentially be extended to other disease states and immunological phenotypes. Assigning TCR associations to individual alleles was difficult when HLA alleles, especially DR and DQ, strongly co-occurred. Roughly uniform sequencing depth across donors was assumed in presence/absence analyses, although this assumption may not hold. According to a later genetic analysis, donors in an Asian-associated ancestry cluster had fewer N-insertions in productive TCRs than the approximately 710-donor mean. A further reported finding was that TCR beta sequences accurately predicted the HLA-A and HLA-B alleles for most subjects in the first cohort. Only TCR beta chains were sequenced in this cohort, and the absence of alpha or paired-chain data limited detectable features. Because counts were too low, more than 15 rarely observed V segments, including chromosome 9 orphons, were excluded from the earlier analysis of about 500 of the donors. For the cohort, immune exposure information was limited to CMV serostatus. In a later analysis, most CMV-associated TCR beta chains were found to appear HLA-restricted, with HLA associations seemingly driven largely by CMV exposure. A cluster of highly shared sequence variants was judged likely to be a technical artifact of the sequencing pipeline. In both the original and validation cohorts, the classifier was reported to diagnose cytomegalovirus status with high specificity and sensitivity. Broadly in line with IMGT annotations, most TCR beta V segments showed up in productive rearrangements about 87% or about 30% of the time in an earlier analysis of approximately 600 of the donors. In a later genetic analysis, a missense DCLRE1C variant was associated with V-gene and J-gene trimming of TCR beta chains, and the association was replicated in an independent cohort. A later analysis found that HLA-associated TCR beta chains were more clonally expanded and had lower generation probabilities than equally common non-associated chains. In a later analysis, TCR association rates were found to vary across HLA loci, with the most associated TCRs seen for DRB1 alleles and the fewest for HLA-C alleles. The study gave a list of around 170 TCR beta chains associated with cytomegalovirus. In a later analysis, several top co-occurrence clusters were reported to appear linked to parvovirus B19, influenza, CMV and Epstein-Barr virus. Some IMGT-functional V segments, including TRBV6-2 and TRBV6-3, could not be told apart with the 87-base-pair reads, so those segments were excluded.

Trimmed from V: 8 bases; trimmed from J: 6 bases; junction bases lacking a gene match: 10. For CDR1 and CDR2, the germline V gene lists MDHEN and SYDVKM. Inclusive of the bounding cysteine and phenylalanine, the CDR3 is 13 residues long. The sequence is cut down to CDR3 DNA, 39 bases in frame from base 1. Libraries came from the immunoSEQ multiplex PCR assay. A mixture of 60 forward primers for TCR Vbeta segments and 13 reverse primers for TCR Jbeta segments was used in the multiplex PCR. A multiplex PCR assay on genomic DNA amplified the CDR3 region of rearranged TCR beta genes. On the Illumina HiSeq System, the amplified TCR beta libraries were sequenced as 87-base-pair reads. On the study's bioinformatics: A later analysis tallied 75 million to 95 million unique TCR beta chains across the 666 repertoires, and approximately 12 million of those chains were shared by two or more donors. Raw reads were error-corrected and collapsed into unique sequences with a nearest-neighbor algorithm that merged closely related sequences to remove PCR and sequencing errors. Alignment of CDR3 sequences to IMGT reference sequences was used to assign V, D and J gene segments. For a sequence to be retained, a match of at least six nucleotides to both a V gene segment and a J gene segment was required. A rearrangement was called productive if the CDR3 had no stop codons and remained in frame with V and J, and every other rearrangement was called non-productive. Following IMGT convention, CDR3 was defined as the stretch from the second conserved V-encoded cysteine up to the conserved J-encoded phenylalanine. Sequences without an unambiguous match to a single V gene segment were excluded from the earlier analysis of about 600 of the donors. An earlier analysis of a few hundred of the donors called V segments functional above 56.7% productive rearrangements and segregating when the between-donor standard deviation exceeded 5%. A statistical classification framework was built to diagnose cytomegalovirus status from the catalog of TCR beta chain sequences. V and J gene assignment, in a later analysis, came from comparing TCR nucleotide sequences with IMGT/GENE-DB human TR gene sequences. A later analysis assigned CDR3 sequences and most-parsimonious VDJ recombination scenarios with the TCRdist pipeline. A later analysis defined each TCR beta chain by its CDR3 amino acid sequence plus V-gene family, and excluded reads lacking a unique V-gene family. As a way to deal with suspected cross-contamination and a sequencing artifact, a later analysis dropped 640 or so nucleotide sequences that were highly shared and had low generation probability. In a later analysis, a clonal expansion index for each public chain was calculated from normalized within-repertoire ranks of inferred template counts. In a later analysis, generation probabilities were computed with a VDJ recombination model fitted to out-of-frame rearrangements, and the resulting probabilities were checked against IGoR. Hypergeometric tests were used in a later analysis to score TCR-TCR, TCR-HLA and TCR-CMV co-occurrence, with a repertoire-size bias correction applied to the TCR pairs. To estimate false discovery rates, a later analysis permuted the HLA or CMV assignments 20 times. In a later analysis, co-occurring TCRs were grouped using DBSCAN, with TCRdist sequence similarity added in when clustering inside HLA-allele-positive subsets. Repertoires with fewer than 30,000 or more than 120,000 public chains, plus five repertoires with anomalous nucleotide sharing, were excluded from co-occurrence clustering. This is the immuneACCESS table as TCRdb keeps it, with only in-frame sequences that have V and J called. A part of the clones is gone; compared with another copy, unresolved V genes explain less than half, and the rest is unexplained. V and J calls plus clone size are reproduced from that table; the DNA served to infer D and trimming. For this sample the table gives more than 95,000 clones, of which 83% were detected only once. Roughly 6.1% of the sample belongs to the ten largest clones.

Worth noting for this clone: There is no known antigen for this receptor. Base qualities are not recorded, but no much larger clone differs from it by a single base.

This sequence originates from a man aged 18 to 30 in good health and CMV-seronegative. The sample consisted of PBMCs. The rearrangement combines TRBV28 with TRBJ2-7, and TRBD2 matches 7 of the central bases. The CDR3 region reads CASRLSGGSEQYF. The DNA sequence follows: TGTGCCAGCCGCCTGAGTGGCGGGAGCGAGCAGTACTTC.